These 24 T cell receptor beta chains originate from one sample sequenced in a study of T cell repertoires in cytomegalovirus infection. MiXCR, applied by TCRdb to the reads, yields one record per CDR3 protein. The sample consists of about 920,000 distinct CDR3 sequences, 30% to 40% of them appearing once. Their antigens remain unidentified. Here the sequenced sample was cultured CD8+ T cells from PBMCs, taken from culture after CMV antigen stimulation. Every receptor here comes from a human donor in good health (CMV status not recorded). Some clones in this sample may be carry-over from other donors' samples.

This clonotype was seen repeatedly, ten times or more. The chain couples TRBV7-2 to TRBJ2-7, with TRBD1 matching over 11 bases. The V and J ends lost 5 bases and 2 bases, in that order; junction bases with no gene match: 2. The CDR3 runs 14 residues. Germline V gene data show CDR1 as SGHTA and CDR2 as FQGNSA. CDR3 in amino acids: CASSGTGGPYEQYF. The CDR3 nucleotides are TGTGCCAGCAGCGGGACAGGGGGTCCCTACGAGCAGTACTTC.

The chain carries TRBV7-8 and TRBJ2-1; possible D gene TRBD2, 7 bases. Trimming left V 1 base short and J 8 bases short, with 18 bases between. The CDR3 consists of 16 residues. CDR1 is SGHVS and CDR2 is FQNEAQ in the germline V gene. The CDR3 DNA follows: TGTGCCAGCAGCTTAGACTTGCGGGGGCCCCGAGATGAGCAGTTCTTC. This sequence encodes CASSLDLRGPRDEQFF. Filled out from reference TRBV7-8 and TRBJ2-1, the complete variable domain reads GAGVSQSPRYKVAKRGQDVALRCDPISGHVSLFWYQQALGQGPEFLTYFQNEAQLDKSGLPSDRFFAERPEGSVSTLKIQRTQQEDSAVYLCASSLDLRGPRDEQFFGPGTRLTVL.

This sequence joins TRBV12-3 or TRBV12-4 and TRBJ2-1; 9 nucleotides agree with TRBD1. The CDR3 is made up of 17 amino acids. V dropped 6 bases and J dropped 0; count of bases not matched to a gene: 9. This CDR3 reads CASSLSGTGISYNEQFF. The CDR3 DNA is TGTGCCAGCAGCCTTTCCGGGACAGGGATCTCCTACAATGAGCAGTTCTTC.

In its sample, this clonotype was seen many times. The gene calls are TRBV7-2 and TRBJ2-3; TRBD2 matches 10 bases. The CDR3 is 16 amino acids. J lost 3 bases, V lost 3 bases, and 6 bases had no gene match. CDR1 is SGHTA, CDR2 FQGNSA, per germline. The chain's CDR3 is CASSFSGGGGTDTQYF. The CDR3 DNA follows: TGTGCCAGCAGCTTCAGCGGGGGGGGAGGTACAGATACGCAGTATTTT.

Worth noting for this clonotype: One end of the junction varies from germline; a read error may be responsible. CDR3 in amino acids: CANSQTGQGAYEQYF. CDR3 DNA sequence: TGTGCCAACAGCCAGACCGGACAGGGGGCCTACGAGCAGTACTTC. This rearrangement joins TRBV7-6 to TRBJ2-7, with 10 bases identical to TRBD1. CDR1 and CDR2 from the germline V gene are SGHVS and FNYEAQ. This CDR3 comprises 15 residues.

This clonotype has only a few counts. In DNA form, the CDR3 reads TGTGCCAGCAGCCCGGGTCTAGCATGGTACAATGAGCAGTTCTTC. It yields the protein CASSPGLAWYNEQFF. The J gene is TRBJ2-1, the V gene TRBV7-9; a possible D gene is TRBD2 (5 bases). The CDR3 is 15 residues long. V lost 5 bases and J 4 bases, leaving 15 bases between the germline ends. CDR1 is SEHNR, CDR2 FQNEAQ, per germline (reference sequence).

In this sample, this clonotype turned up a few times. V and J are TRBV6-2 or TRBV6-3 and TRBJ2-3; 7 bases match TRBD1. Germline assignment: CDR1 MNHEY and CDR2 SVGEGT. With V trimmed by 8 bases and J by 8 bases, 10 bases remained unmatched. The CDR3 has 13 amino acids. The CDR3 sequence: CASSRGIRGTQYF. CDR3 DNA: TGTGCCAGCTCCAGGGGGATACGAGGTACGCAGTATTTT.

The V call is TRBV20-1, the J call TRBJ2-4; tentative D call: TRBD1 (6 bases). Germline V CDR1 and CDR2: DFQATT, SNEGSKA (reference sequence). The V end was cut by 5 bases, the J end by 3 bases, with 20 bases between. The CDR3 contains 16 residues. The CDR3: CSAPRKGGLDKNIQYF. In DNA, the CDR3 is TGCAGTGCTCCCCGGAAAGGGGGATTGGACAAAAACATTCAGTACTTC.

The genes are TRBV2 and TRBJ1-1, with TRBD1 identical over 9 bases. Germline assignment: CDR1 SNHLY and CDR2 FYNNEI. V shed 8 bases, J shed 1 base, and the junction held 2 bases outside the gene matches. This CDR3 has 13 residues. The CDR3 DNA is TGTGCCAGCGAACAGGGGGCGAACACTGAAGCTTTCTTT. Translated: CASEQGANTEAFF.

Comment on this clonotype: This clone may be a read error of a much larger clone one base away. The J gene is TRBJ1-2, the V gene TRBV6-1; no firm D call. CDR1 is MNHNS and CDR2 is SASEGT in the germline V gene. CDR3 length equals 16 residues. CDR3: CARRPLGIEMFYGYTF. CDR3 DNA sequence: TGTGCCCGCAGACCTCTCGGCATCGAGATGTTCTATGGCTACACCTTC.

This chain joins TRBV4-1 and TRBJ2-7; either TRBD1 or TRBD2 may fit D (5 bases each). Germline V gives CDR1 MGHRA, CDR2 YSYEKL. The CDR3 runs 13 residues. With 4 bases removed from V and 6 bases from J, the gap between germline ends came to 13 bases. Written as DNA, the CDR3 is TGCGCCAGCAGCCCGGCCGGGACCCGCGAGCAGTACTTC. Amino acids: CASSPAGTREQYF.

This rearrangement joins TRBV6-1 to TRBJ2-3; no clear D. The CDR3 loop spans 15 amino acids. Germline CDR1 reads MNHNS; CDR2 reads SASEGT. Trimming left V 4 bases short and J 2 bases short, with 13 bases between. CDR3 nucleotide sequence: TGTGCCAGCAGTGCTTGGAGTGAATCCACAGATACGCAGTATTTT. Translation gives CASSAWSESTDTQYF.

This clonotype was found a few times. The chain carries TRBV12-3 or TRBV12-4 and TRBJ1-2, with 8 positions matching TRBD1. This CDR3 has 16 residues. V was pared by 6 bases and J by 0 bases, with 9 bases of the junction left unmatched. CDR3 nucleotides: TGTGCCAGCAGCACTGACAGGGGTATCGCTAACTATGGCTACACCTTC. This translates into CASSTDRGIANYGYTF.

This clonotype has at least ten counts. V gene TRBV7-6 combines with J gene TRBJ1-6; 7 bases line up with TRBD1. Germline assignment: CDR1 SGHVS and CDR2 FNYEAQ. V was clipped by 4 bases and J by 0 bases; unmatched bases: 3. CDR3 length: 16 residues. CDR3 sequence (DNA): TGTGCCAGCAGCTCGGGACAGAGCTCCTATAATTCACCCCTCCACTTT. Translation: CASSSGQSSYNSPLHF.

V gene TRBV6-1 combines with J gene TRBJ2-7; 7 bases are a match to TRBD2. The germline V gene has CDR1 MNHNS and CDR2 SASEGT. J gave up 7 bases and V 6 bases, and 12 bases lay outside the gene matches. CDR3 length: 14 residues. CDR3 amino acids: CASSPRGGAWEQYV. CDR3 in DNA: TGTGCCAGCAGCCCCCGGGGAGGGGCTTGGGAGCAGTACGTC.

The chain has TRBV27 and TRBJ1-4; maybe TRBD1 (5 bases). Germline V gene data show CDR1 as MNHEY and CDR2 as SMNVEV (reference sequence). The CDR3 is 14 amino acids. Trimming pared 6 bases from V and 4 bases from J, leaving 12 bases between. CDR3 bases: TGTGCCAGCAGGCCCGGGGGAAGTAATGAAAAACTGTTTTTT. It translates to CASRPGGSNEKLFF.

This clonotype came up a few times. The chain recombines TRBV19 with TRBJ2-1; 9 positions agree with TRBD1. The CDR3 contains 17 residues. The trim removed 4 bases at V and 4 bases at J, leaving 11 bases unmatched. Looked up from germline, CDR1 is LNHDA and CDR2 is SQIVND (reference sequence). CDR3 in DNA: TGTGCCAGTAGTAGCCAACAGGGGGCCAACCAATACAATGAGCAGTTCTTC. Translation: CASSSQQGANQYNEQFF.

The chain employs TRBV10-1 and TRBJ1-1; D not resolved. CDR3 length: 15 residues. Trimming removed 0 bases at V and 0 bases at J, with 8 bases between. CDR1 is WNHNN and CDR2 is SYGVQD in the germline V gene (reference sequence). The CDR3 sequence is CASSESSTLNTEAFF. The CDR3 DNA follows: TGCGCCAGCAGTGAGTCTTCTACCCTGAACACTGAAGCTTTCTTT.

This clonotype has at least ten counts. The chain joins TRBV7-6 to TRBJ2-7; D unresolved. The CDR3 totals 13 residues. Per the germline V gene, CDR1 is SGHVS and CDR2 is FNYEAQ. Trimming stripped 5 bases from V and 1 base from J, with 9 bases between. In DNA form, the CDR3 reads TGTGCCAGCAGCCCACTTGGGTCCTACGAGCAGTACGTC. It codes for CASSPLGSYEQYV.

The chain uses TRBV6-2 or TRBV6-3 and TRBJ1-5; D unclear. Germline lookup yields CDR1 MNHEY and CDR2 SVGEGT. This CDR3 has 17 amino acids. V was pared by 1 base and J by 0 bases, with 13 bases between. CDR3 sequence reads: CASSYFLDYDSNQPQHF. As DNA, the CDR3 is TGTGCCAGCAGTTACTTCTTGGACTACGATAGCAATCAGCCCCAGCATTTT.

The rearrangement links TRBV7-8 to TRBJ2-7; D is undetermined. Germline V gives CDR1 SGHVS, CDR2 FQNEAQ. The CDR3 runs to 13 residues. Trimming shortened V by 1 base and J by 3 bases, and 7 bases separated the two germline ends. The DNA for the CDR3 is TGTGCCAGCAGCTTAGTTGGGGACTACGAGCAGTACGTC. Amino acid sequence: CASSLVGDYEQYV.

The rearrangement joins TRBV4-1 to TRBJ2-5; a weak D match, TRBD2 (5 bases). There are 15 residues in the CDR3. Germline-derived CDR1 and CDR2 are MGHRA and YSYEKL. Trimming shortened V by 1 base and J by 4 bases, and 13 bases separated the two germline ends. CDR3 bases: TGCGCCAGCAGCCAAGTAGGCCTAGCCGGAGAGACCCAGTACTTC. It codes for CASSQVGLAGETQYF.

This clonotype was recorded at least ten times. The V and J genes are TRBV6-2 or TRBV6-3 and TRBJ1-1; 8 nucleotides agree with TRBD1. The germline V gene has CDR1 MNHEY and CDR2 SVGEGT. The V segment lost 8 bases and the J segment 5 bases; nucleotides outside the gene matches: 4. There are 12 residues in the CDR3. The CDR3 coding sequence is TGTGCCAGCTACAGGGGGGGAACTGAAGCTTTCTTT. Its translation is CASYRGGTEAFF.

V gene TRBV6-6 combines with J gene TRBJ2-1; D is perhaps TRBD1 (6 bases). The V end lost 2 bases, the J end lost 3 bases, and 14 bases lay between the germline ends. The CDR3 has 16 residues. CDR1 is MNHNY and CDR2 is SVGAGI in the germline V gene (reference sequence). As DNA, the CDR3 is TGTGCCAGCAGTTACACCAGGGACACTTACTACAATGAGCAGTTCTTC. Its protein is CASSYTRDTYYNEQFF.